Below are 3 T cell receptor beta chains sequenced from a single sample in a study of Graves' ophthalmopathy and Graves' hyperthyroidism. The authors amplified TCR beta CDR3 regions, and they did so from RNA transcripts for repertoire sequencing. In the first round, RT-PCR was carried out with HTBI primers, and a multiplex PCR formed the second round. TCRdb itself ran the multiplex PCR reads through MiXCR, one entry per CDR3 protein. The table shows approximately 410,000 distinct CDR3 sequences, with roughly 14% occurring only once. Sequenced sample: peripheral blood. The receptors stem from a woman younger than 35 with stable Graves' hyperthyroidism.

This clonotype was seen a few times. A read error may be the cause here, since a much bigger clone is one base away. The chain recombines TRBV2 with TRBJ2-5; D unresolved. The CDR3 is 10 amino acids. Germline loops: CDR1 SNHLY, CDR2 FYNNEI. CDR3 sequence: CASATEAQYF. The CDR3 nucleotides read TGTGCCAGCGCAACAGAGGCCCAGTACTTC.

In this sample, this clonotype turned up once. The rearrangement links TRBV11-1 to TRBJ1-1, with 11 bases matching TRBD1. CDR1 is SGHAT, CDR2 FQDESV, per germline (reference sequence). Trimming cost V 5 bases and J 2 bases; bases outside gene matches: 10. The CDR3 is 17 residues long. The DNA for the CDR3 is TGTGCCAGCAGCCCCGGGACAGGGGGGACAGACAACACTGAAGCTTTCTTT. As protein: CASSPGTGGTDNTEAFF.

The gene calls are TRBV5-4 and TRBJ1-1, with 10 bases lining up with TRBD1. CDR3 length equals 12 residues. V was clipped by 4 bases and J by 10 bases; unmatched bases: 4. CDR1 and CDR2 from the germline V gene are SGHNT and YYREEE (reference sequence). The CDR3 DNA follows: TGTGCCAGCAGCCACGACAGGGGGCGAGCTTTCTTT. As protein: CASSHDRGRAFF.